This T cell receptor beta chain was recorded in a study of cytomegalovirus exposure and HLA in healthy donors. Looking at the study overall: The 95 to 150 validation repertoires used a platform that matched the one used for the approximately 620 first-cohort repertoires, as a later analysis reported. Study-level points and caveats: In the 120 or so validation repertoires, more than 85% of cluster scores exceeded 0, per a later analysis. Among TCR sequences, most were rare, though some public TCRs appeared in many donors.

The ends lost 5 bases at V and 7 bases at J; junction bases unmatched: 5. Germline V gives CDR1 SNHLY, CDR2 FYNNEI. The length of the CDR3 is 15 residues. Here immunoSEQ multiplex PCR was the method, and the copy in TCRdb shows in-frame clones only, minus some. The data hold around 190,000 clones, with roughly 86% observed a single time. The study drew the donors from its roughly 120-subject validation cohort, separate from the 666-subject first cohort. A word on this clone: Antigen specificity is unknown.

Source material: PBMCs. The chain combines TRBV2 with TRBJ2-2, with 12 bases identical to TRBD2. This TCR derives from a man aged 30-40 years in good health and CMV-seropositive. The chain's CDR3 is CASSFSTSGGGELFF. DNA for the CDR3: TGTGCCAGCAGTTTTTCGACTAGCGGGGGCGGGGAGCTGTTTTTT.